This TCR beta chain was sequenced for a study of blood T cell repertoires in COVID-19. Overall study: Samples representing acute and convalescent COVID-19 were sourced from the United States, Italy and Spain. T cells, B-cell-depleted T cells, or PBMCs provided the cDNA or gDNA that served as material.

The CDR3 sequence is 13 residues long. Between the trimmed V and J ends, which lost 0 bases and 7 bases, there was a span of 9 bases. In germline, CDR1 is SGHTA, CDR2 FQGTGA. Per the original data handling: For nucleated cells, counts were estimated from reference gene primer amplification. This table comes from immunoSEQ multiplex PCR, and its TCRdb copy is limited to in-frame clones, with some not included. From that table come the V and J calls and clone size; the DNA was used to work out D and trimming. Of about 110,000 clones in the sample, about 80% were seen once. The sequence was obtained from a man between 65 and 85 years old with acute or convalescent COVID-19. The chain is built from TRBV7-3 and TRBJ1-2; TRBD1 is a possible D gene (5 bases). Sequencing used peripheral blood. This chain's CDR3 is CASSLTTVTGYTF. The CDR3 nucleotides read TGTGCCAGCAGCTTAACGACAGTTACTGGCTACACCTTC.